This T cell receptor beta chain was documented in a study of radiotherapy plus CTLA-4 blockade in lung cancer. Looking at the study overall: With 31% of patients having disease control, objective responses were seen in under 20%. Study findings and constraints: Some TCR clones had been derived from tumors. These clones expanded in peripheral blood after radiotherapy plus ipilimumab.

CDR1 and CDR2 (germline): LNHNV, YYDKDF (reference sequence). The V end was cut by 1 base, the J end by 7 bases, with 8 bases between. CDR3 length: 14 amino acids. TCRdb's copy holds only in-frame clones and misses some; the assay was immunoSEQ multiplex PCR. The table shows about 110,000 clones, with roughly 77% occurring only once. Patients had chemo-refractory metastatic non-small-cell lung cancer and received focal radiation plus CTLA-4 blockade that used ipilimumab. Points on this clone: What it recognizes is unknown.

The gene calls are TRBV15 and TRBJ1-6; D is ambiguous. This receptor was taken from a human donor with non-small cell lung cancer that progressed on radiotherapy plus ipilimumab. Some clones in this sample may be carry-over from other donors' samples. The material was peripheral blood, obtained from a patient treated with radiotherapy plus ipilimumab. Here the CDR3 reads CATSRVARNSPLHF. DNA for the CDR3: TGTGCCACCAGCAGAGTCGCTAGGAATTCACCCCTCCACTTT.